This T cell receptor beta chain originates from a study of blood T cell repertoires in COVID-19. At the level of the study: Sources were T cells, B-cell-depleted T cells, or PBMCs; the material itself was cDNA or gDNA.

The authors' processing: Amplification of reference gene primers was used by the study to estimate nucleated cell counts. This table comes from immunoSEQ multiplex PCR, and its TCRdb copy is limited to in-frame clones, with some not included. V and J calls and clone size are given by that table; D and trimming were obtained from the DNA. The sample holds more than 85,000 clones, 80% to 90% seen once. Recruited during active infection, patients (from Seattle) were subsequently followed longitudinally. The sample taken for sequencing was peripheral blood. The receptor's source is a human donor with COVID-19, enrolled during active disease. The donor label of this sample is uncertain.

The CDR3 sequence is CASSLTGPDPGTEAFF. Written as DNA, the CDR3 is TGTGCCAGCAGCTTAACGGGGCCGGACCCGGGCACTGAAGCTTTCTTT. The genes are TRBV7-3 and TRBJ1-1, with a tentative D call TRBD1 (5 bases). Germline CDR1 is SGHTA and CDR2 is FQGTGA. There are 16 residues in the CDR3. V lost 0 bases and J 4 bases, leaving 15 bases between the germline ends.